There are many counts of the clone carrying this T cell receptor beta chain. MiXCR, run by TCRdb on the 5' RACE reads, gives a single entry per CDR3 protein. The sample has more than 30,000 distinct CDR3 sequences, under 11% seen once. Time point reported: blood at routine non-recurrence follow-up after resection. TCRs were sequenced from unsorted whole RNA of tumor, nontumor lung or PBMC. This entry belongs to a study of spatial heterogeneity in lung cancer. Turning to the study itself: 72 TRACERx patients with early, untreated non-small cell lung cancer donated samples. Available PBMC from follow-up, collected a median of roughly 26 months after resection, underwent sequencing.

This CDR3 spans 13 amino acids. Germline loops: CDR1 SEHNR, CDR2 FQNEAQ (reference sequence). The V end was cut by 5 bases, the J end by 8 bases, with 14 bases between. The chain links TRBV7-9 to TRBJ2-3; tentatively, D is TRBD2 (6 bases). The origin of this receptor is a female donor with early-stage non-small cell lung cancer. The source material was PBMCs, sampled at follow-up. As DNA, the CDR3 is TGTGCCAGCAGCCCGACTAGTCTGCCTACGCAGTATTTT. Translated: CASSPTSLPTQYF.